Listed here are 4 T cell receptor beta chains from one sample, sequenced in a study of radiation and T cells in renal cell carcinoma. Sample time point: baseline pretreatment blood. Treatment: 15 Gy SBRT to primary tumor, nephrectomy 4 weeks later. The repertoire was sequenced with immunoSEQ multiplex PCR; TCRdb's copy has only in-frame clones and lacks some. This sample has approximately 140,000 clones, with 88% found just once. Sequenced here: blood, sampled from a patient whose treatment included radiotherapy and nephrectomy. These receptors originate from a woman in her 70s with renal cell carcinoma.

V and J are TRBV25-1 and TRBJ1-1, with a possible D match to TRBD1 (6 bases). Trimming cost V 8 bases and J 4 bases, with 17 bases left between them. CDR1 is MGHDK, CDR2 SYGVNS, per germline. The CDR3 length is 14 residues. CDR3 protein: CASFPTGLGTEAFF. The CDR3, as DNA: TGTGCCAGCTTCCCGACAGGTTTAGGCACTGAAGCTTTCTTT.

This clone showed up just a few times. This sequence joins TRBV30 and TRBJ1-4; perhaps TRBD1 as D (5 bases). Per germline, CDR1 GTSNPN and CDR2 SVGIG (reference sequence). The V end lost 4 bases, the J end lost 3 bases, and 12 bases lay between the germline ends. The CDR3 is 14 residues long. CDR3 DNA: TGTGCCTGGAAAGCCGGGACGTCTAATGAAAAACTGTTTTTT. As protein: CAWKAGTSNEKLFF. Using reference TRBV30 and TRBJ1-4 for the parts outside the CDR3, the full variable domain is SQTIHQWPATLVQPVGSPLSLECTVEGTSNPNLYWYRQAAGRGLQLLFYSVGIGQISSEVPQNLSASRPQDRQFILSSKKLLLSDSGFYLCAWKAGTSNEKLFFGSGTQLSVL.

The gene calls are TRBV19 and TRBJ2-6; D possibly corresponds to TRBD1 (6 bases). The CDR3 runs 16 residues. Germline lookup yields CDR1 LNHDA and CDR2 SQIVND (reference sequence). Trimming stripped 4 bases from V and 0 bases from J, with 10 bases between. The CDR3 DNA reads TGTGCCAGTAGTACACAGGGTCCCTCTGGGGCCAACGTCCTGACTTTC. Protein sequence: CASSTQGPSGANVLTF.

This clone was detected once. The rearrangement links TRBV30 to TRBJ2-1; 9 nucleotides match TRBD2. The CDR3 extends over 16 amino acids. With 3 bases clipped from V and 2 bases from J, the junction kept 8 bases outside the gene matches. Germline CDR1 reads GTSNPN; CDR2 reads SVGIG (reference sequence). CDR3 DNA sequence: TGTGCCTGGAGCAATCTGCTAGCGGGGCCCTACAATGAGCAGTTCTTC. This encodes CAWSNLLAGPYNEQFF.